Described below is a single T cell receptor (beta chain) sequence and its context. What it binds is not known. This table comes from immunoSEQ multiplex PCR, and its TCRdb copy is limited to in-frame clones, with some not included. The sample holds 1,400,000 or so clones, 97% to 99% seen once. These data are taken from a study of shared clonotypes between healthy human individuals. Overall study findings and caveats: Sequencing depth was expected to affect clonotype sharing among donors. In a handful of donors, approximately 5% of naive CD4 clonotypes appeared in common. Memory subsets had estimated richness that was generally smaller than that of naive subsets.

The authors divided CD4+ cells into CD45RA+ naive and CD45RA-negative memory subsets. The CDR3 loop spans 15 amino acids. Trimming took 5 bases from V and 4 from J; bases not matched to a gene: 7. Germline V gene lookup returns CDR1 SGHVS and CDR2 FNYEAQ. Sequencing was carried out using naive CD4+ T cells sorted from blood. Specified subset: CD45RA+ positively selected. This receptor was identified in a man aged 25-40 years in good health. J is TRBJ2-1 and V is TRBV7-6; 8 bases are a match to TRBD2. The CDR3 loop is CASSPTGTRYNEQFF. The CDR3 DNA reads as TGTGCCAGCAGCCCGACCGGGACTAGATACAATGAGCAGTTCTTC.